The 20 T cell receptor beta chains presented below share a single source sample, sequenced in a study of blood T cell repertoires in COVID-19. The table came from immunoSEQ multiplex PCR; TCRdb's copy has only in-frame clones and leaves some out. This sample has 210,000 or so clones, with almost 90% found just once. The specimen was peripheral blood. All receptors derive from a man younger than 35 with active or convalescent COVID-19.

The chain uses TRBV12-5 and TRBJ2-7; the match to TRBD2 covers 13 bases. This CDR3 is 13 amino acids long. The germline gives CDR1 LGHNT, CDR2 FRNRAP. The V segment lost 9 bases and the J segment 7 bases; nucleotides outside the gene matches: 6. In nucleotides, the CDR3 is TGTGCTAGCGGACAGGGACTAGCGGGGGAGCAGTACTTC. Translated, it gives CASGQGLAGEQYF.

J is TRBJ1-1 and V is TRBV18; D is undetermined. Germline V gives CDR1 KGHSH, CDR2 LQKENI. With 2 bases removed from V and 2 bases from J, the gap between germline ends came to 9 bases. The CDR3 length is 14 residues. CDR3 nucleotide sequence: TGTGCCAGCTCACCAATTCCTGGCAACACTGAAGCTTTCTTT. Translating gives CASSPIPGNTEAFF.

V gene TRBV28 combines with J gene TRBJ1-4, with D uncertain. Germline assignment: CDR1 MDHEN and CDR2 SYDVKM. V lost 4 bases, J lost 4 bases, and 10 bases lay in between. The CDR3 extends over 14 amino acids. The CDR3 coding sequence is TGTGCCAGCAGTTCTACCTCCATTAATGAAAAACTGTTTTTT. It translates to CASSSTSINEKLFF.

The rearrangement joins TRBV6-2 or TRBV6-3 to TRBJ2-7; 14 bases agree with TRBD2. Germline loops: CDR1 MNHEY, CDR2 SVGEGT. The CDR3 is 17 amino acids. With V trimmed by 4 bases and J by 4 bases, 9 bases remained unmatched. The CDR3: CASSFGTSGSVRYEQYF. The DNA for the CDR3 is TGTGCCAGCAGTTTTGGGACTAGCGGGAGCGTACGTTACGAGCAGTACTTC.

This clone appeared a single time. This chain connects TRBV18 to TRBJ2-1, with TRBD1 matching 8 bases. CDR1 is KGHSH and CDR2 is LQKENI in the germline V gene. Trimming cost V 3 bases and J 6 bases; bases outside gene matches: 7. The CDR3 extends over 15 amino acids. The CDR3 DNA reads TGTGCCAGCTCACCGAATAGCGGACAGGGCAATGAGCAGTTCTTC. Translated: CASSPNSGQGNEQFF.

The J gene is TRBJ2-2, the V gene TRBV27; 10 positions agree with TRBD1. V gave up 6 bases and J gave up 4 bases; unmatched junction bases: 8. The germline V gene has CDR1 MNHEY and CDR2 SMNVEV (reference sequence). CDR3 length: 16 residues. Written as DNA, the CDR3 is TGTGCCAGCAGCCGAACGAGGACAGGGGGCACCGGGGAGCTGTTTTTT. Translating gives CASSRTRTGGTGELFF.

On this clone itself: The junction shows a germline mismatch at one end, possibly a read error. The sample carries other DNA sequences with the same CDR3. The chain is built from TRBV4-2 and TRBJ2-7, with D perhaps matching TRBD2 (6 bases). Germline CDR1 and CDR2: LGHNA and YNFKEQ. CDR3 length: 15 amino acids. The CDR3, as DNA: TGTGCCAGCAGTCAAGGCCGAGGGACTTCCTACGAGCAGTACTTC. Amino acids: CASSQGRGTSYEQYF.

The CDR3 is CASSPERGRADTQYF. CDR3 nucleotide sequence: TGTGCCAGCAGCCCCGAGCGCGGGAGGGCGGATACGCAGTATTTT. The V call is TRBV4-2, the J call TRBJ2-3; 9 bases line up with TRBD2. The V segment lost 4 bases and the J segment 6 bases; nucleotides outside the gene matches: 8. Germline V gives CDR1 LGHNA, CDR2 YNFKEQ. The CDR3 sequence is 15 residues long.

V gene TRBV9 combines with J gene TRBJ2-5; tentatively, D is TRBD2 (5 bases). The V end lost 0 bases, the J end lost 1 base, and 13 bases lay between the germline ends. This CDR3 spans 16 amino acids. The germline V gene encodes CDR1 SGDLS and CDR2 YYNGEE. CDR3 in amino acids: CASSVGIARGQETQYF. DNA for the CDR3: TGTGCCAGCAGCGTAGGCATAGCCCGGGGCCAAGAGACCCAGTACTTC.

This rearrangement joins TRBV20-1 to TRBJ1-1; weak D call: TRBD1 (6 bases). CDR3 length: 11 residues. The V gene lost 6 bases and the J gene lost 8 bases, with 13 bases spanning the gap. Looked up from germline, CDR1 is DFQATT and CDR2 is SNEGSKA (reference sequence). In nucleotides, the CDR3 is TGCAGTGCAAACAGGGTTCCCGAAGCTTTCTTT. It encodes CSANRVPEAFF.

This chain connects TRBV5-8 to TRBJ1-2; D unclear. Germline values: CDR1 SGHTS, CDR2 YDEGEE. V lost 4 bases to trimming and J lost 4 bases, with 20 bases between them. The CDR3 consists of 16 residues. The CDR3 loop reads CASSPDLGRRSYGYTF. The CDR3 nucleotides read TGTGCCAGCAGCCCCGATCTAGGCCGGCGTTCCTATGGCTACACCTTC.

The rearrangement links TRBV6-5 to TRBJ2-1; 13 positions match TRBD2. The CDR3 has 15 residues. V dropped 6 bases and J dropped 5; count of bases not matched to a gene: 4. Germline V lookup: CDR1 MNHEY, CDR2 SVGAGI. The chain's CDR3 is CASSPGLAGHNEQFF. The CDR3 nucleotides are TGTGCCAGCAGCCCGGGACTAGCGGGGCACAATGAGCAGTTCTTC.

The rearrangement uses TRBV3-1 (or the pseudogene TRBV3-2) and TRBJ1-6; TRBD1 is a possible D gene (5 bases). Germline values: CDR1 LGHDT, CDR2 YNNKEL (reference sequence). The CDR3 has 14 amino acids. The ends were cut back, 4 bases at V and 5 bases at J, with 9 bases in the middle. In DNA, the CDR3 is TGTGCCAGCAGCCCTGGGGGGAATAATTCACCCCTCCACTTT. Its translation: CASSPGGNNSPLHF.

The V and J genes are TRBV19 and TRBJ2-1; D may be TRBD1 (6 bases). This CDR3 has 13 amino acids. CDR1 is LNHDA and CDR2 is SQIVND in the germline V gene (reference sequence). Trimming removed 3 bases at V and 10 bases at J, with 13 bases between. Here the CDR3 DNA reads TGTGCCAGTAGTATCGGGCAGGGGACCGAGCAGTTCTTC. This encodes CASSIGQGTEQFF. Based on the CDR3 plus reference TRBV19 and TRBJ2-1, the full variable domain is DGGITQSPKYLFRKEGQNVTLSCEQNLNHDAMYWYRQDPGQGLRLIYYSQIVNDFQKGDIAEGYSVSREKKESFPLTVTSAQKNPTAFYLCASSIGQGTEQFFGPGTRLTVL.

This clone has only one observation. The chain is built from TRBV28 and TRBJ1-2; 8 bases match TRBD1. This CDR3 contains 13 residues. The trim removed 5 bases at V and 7 bases at J, leaving 6 bases unmatched. Germline assignment: CDR1 MDHEN and CDR2 SYDVKM. CDR3 DNA sequence: TGTGCCAGCAGTCCCCCCGGGACAGGTGGCTACACCTTC. This translates into CASSPPGTGGYTF.

The rearrangement uses TRBV24-1 and TRBJ2-5, with 9 positions matching TRBD2. V dropped 6 bases and J dropped 1; count of bases not matched to a gene: 5. From germline, CDR1 is KGHDR and CDR2 SFDVKD. CDR3 length: 15 residues. CDR3 residues: CATSRTSGSQETQYF. The CDR3 DNA reads as TGTGCCACCAGTCGCACTAGCGGGTCCCAAGAGACCCAGTACTTC.

The rearrangement links TRBV28 to TRBJ1-1; a possible D gene is TRBD1 (6 bases). Per the germline V gene, CDR1 is MDHEN and CDR2 is SYDVKM. The CDR3 contains 13 residues. V lost 3 bases, J lost 9 bases, and 14 bases lay in between. DNA for the CDR3: TGTGCCAGCAGTTTTCGGGACATGCGTCAAGCTTTCTTT. Protein sequence: CASSFRDMRQAFF.

This clone was seen a few times. Other DNA sequences in this sample translate to the same CDR3. The chain employs TRBV7-9 and TRBJ1-5; D unclear. V gave up 1 base and J gave up 0 bases, with 7 bases separating them. CDR1 and CDR2 from the germline V gene are SEHNR and FQNEAQ (reference sequence). CDR3 length: 15 amino acids. The CDR3 DNA reads TGTGCCAGCAGCTTAGAGGGAGATAGCAATCAGCCCCAGCATTTT. The encoded protein is CASSLEGDSNQPQHF.

The chain is built from TRBV5-4 and TRBJ2-1, with D tentatively TRBD2 (6 bases). The CDR3 has 16 residues. The germline V gene encodes CDR1 SGHNT and CDR2 YYREEE (reference sequence). The V end lost 3 bases, the J end lost 0 bases, and 13 bases lay between the germline ends. The CDR3, as DNA: TGTGCCAGCAGCTCCCGCGGGGATAACTCCTACAATGAGCAGTTCTTC. It yields the protein CASSSRGDNSYNEQFF.

The rearrangement uses TRBV10-1 and TRBJ2-1; 12 bases line up with TRBD2. CDR3 size: 16 residues. V lost 3 bases to trimming and J lost 4 bases; unmatched junction nucleotides: 4. CDR1 is WNHNN, CDR2 SYGVQD, per germline (reference sequence). As DNA, the CDR3 is TGCGCCAGCAGTGACGGGACTAGCGGGCAATACAATGAGCAGTTCTTC. It encodes CASSDGTSGQYNEQFF.